This T cell receptor beta chain appears in the sequencing data of a study of blood T cells in healthy people across ages. The overall study: Template switching caught about one barcoded beta molecule for each two T cells.

CDR1 is SGHTA, CDR2 FQGNSA, per germline. V lost 5 bases and J 6 bases, leaving 17 bases between the germline ends. CDR3 size: 15 residues. Study results and limitations: There were more naive CD4+ cells and higher diversity in long-lived donors than in aged donors.

There were healthy Caucasian individuals from Russia, aged roughly 6 to 90, serving as donors. A note on this clonotype: Its target is unknown.

PCR was performed a second time for about 7 to 11 cycles using a sample-barcoded 5' primer and a J-beta primer mix. TCRdb itself ran the 5' RACE reads through MiXCR, one entry per CDR3 protein. The sample includes 780,000 or so distinct CDR3 sequences, roughly 25% of them seen just once. These data also formed part of another study, on T cells of mothers and their children. This second study notes: Researchers report slightly higher, though non-significant, overlap in related mother-child pairs than in unrelated pairs.

The chain couples TRBV7-2 to TRBJ2-1, with D unclear. The sequenced sample consisted of blood. The source is a boy younger than 18 in good health. DNA of the CDR3: TGTGCCAGCAGCCCGGACCGCTCCCAGGCCAATGAGCAGTTCTTC. It translates to CASSPDRSQANEQFF.